A selection of T cell receptor beta chains follows, all from one sample in a study of vaccination effects on CD4 cells after COVID-19. For these receptors, no antigen is known. Profiling relied on immunoSEQ multiplex PCR, and the TCRdb table lists in-frame clones only, not all of them. Among 25,000 to 35,000 clones listed, approximately 75% were seen once. This specimen consisted of CD4+ T cells from PBMCs cultured with SARS-CoV-2 spike peptides, obtained before COVID-19 vaccination. The receptors come from a human donor who received a COVID-19 vaccine. Both conserved end residues are part of each CDR3. D genes are given only for firm matches. Some rows have no size entry. The others give once, few or many, or a class for an expanded clone.

V gene	D gene	clone size	J gene	CDR3 DNA	CDR3 protein
TRBV4-1	TRBD1	-	TRBJ2-2	TGCGCCAGCAGCCCGGGACAGGCCCGCACCGGGGAGCTGTTTTTT	CASSPGQARTGELFF
TRBV12-5	-	-	TRBJ2-3	TGTGCTAGTGGTTTGGCCTCCCGCGATACGCAGTATTTT	CASGLASRDTQYF
TRBV12-5	-	-	TRBJ1-2	TGTGCTAGTGGTTTTGAGAACTATGGCTACACCTTC	CASGFENYGYTF
TRBV2	-	few	TRBJ2-2	TGTGCCAGCAGTGTCGAGGGCCCCGGGGAGCTGTTTTTT	CASSVEGPGELFF
TRBV7-8	-	-	TRBJ2-1	TGTGCCAGCAGCTTAGCCTTTCATGAGCAGTTCTTC	CASSLAFHEQFF
TRBV5-4	-	-	TRBJ2-3	TGTGCCAGCAGCTTGGATATGGCAAGAGGGGCAGATACGCAGTATTTT	CASSLDMARGADTQYF
TRBV18	-	-	TRBJ1-3	TGTGCCAGCTCACAGGACAGTCCTGGAAACACCATATATTTT	CASSQDSPGNTIYF
TRBV5-1	-	-	TRBJ1-1	TGCGCCAGCAGCTCCTCTCCCGGGACCTCGAACACTGAAGCTTTCTTT	CASSSSPGTSNTEAFF
TRBV10-3	-	-	TRBJ2-5	TGTGCCATCAGCCTCCGGGGAGAGACCCAGTACTTC	CAISLRGETQYF
TRBV2	-	-	TRBJ2-2	TGTGCCAGCAGTGAAGCATCCCGGGCCGGGGAGCTGTTTTTT	CASSEASRAGELFF
TRBV5-4	TRBD1	-	TRBJ1-4	TGTGCCAGCAGCTTGTTTGGGACAGGGGGTTCCAATGAAAAACTGTTTTTT	CASSLFGTGGSNEKLFF
TRBV5-1	TRBD1	few	TRBJ1-1	TGCGCCAGCAGCCCTGGACAGGGTGTTGGGACTGAAGCTTTCTTT	CASSPGQGVGTEAFF
TRBV27	-	-	TRBJ1-2	TGTGCCAGCAGGGCCCATACTCTTTATGGCTACACCTTC	CASRAHTLYGYTF
TRBV12-5	-	-	TRBJ2-7	TGTGCTAGTGGTTTGGTACGGGGGCTGCGAATCCACGAGCAGTACTTC	CASGLVRGLRIHEQYF
TRBV5-6	-	-	TRBJ1-1	TGTGCCAGCAGCTTCTCCAGGGACTCTGAAGCTTTCTTT	CASSFSRDSEAFF
TRBV15	TRBD1	-	TRBJ1-3	TGTGCCACCAGCACCCAGGGGGCTTATGGAAACACCATATATTTT	CATSTQGAYGNTIYF
TRBV13	-	-	TRBJ1-2	TGTGCCAGCAGCTTAGTATTCGGGATGGATGGCTACACCTTC	CASSLVFGMDGYTF
TRBV19	TRBD1	once	TRBJ1-1	TGTGCCAATCGAGGGGGCTCGGACACTGAAGCTTTCTTT	CANRGGSDTEAFF
TRBV12-3/TRBV12-4	-	-	TRBJ2-2	TGTGCCAGCAGCCTCGACAGGACCGGGGAGCTGTTTTTT	CASSLDRTGELFF
TRBV19	TRBD1	-	TRBJ2-3	TGTGCCAGTAGCCAACGAGGACAGGGCCGCACAGATACGCAGTATTTT	CASSQRGQGRTDTQYF
TRBV6-5	-	-	TRBJ1-6	TGTGCCACCGGTCGAGGACAGTCAAATTCACCCCTCCACTTT	CATGRGQSNSPLHF
TRBV2	-	-	TRBJ1-6	TGTGCCAGCAGTGAAGGGGGGGGCGGCCTTAATTCACCCCTCCACTTT	CASSEGGGGLNSPLHF
TRBV19	TRBD2	-	TRBJ2-1	TGTGCCAGCTCATACCAGACTAGCGGGGGGTACAATGAGCAGTTCTTC	CASSYQTSGGYNEQFF
TRBV25-1	-	-	TRBJ2-1	TGTGCCAGCAGTGAATGGGGTAACTCAAATGAGCAGTTCTTC	CASSEWGNSNEQFF
TRBV4-2	-	-	TRBJ1-1	TGTGCCAGCAGCCAAGAACACGAGAACACTGAAGCTTTCTTT	CASSQEHENTEAFF
TRBV10-3	TRBD2	-	TRBJ2-2	TGTGCCATCAACCCCGGGACTAGCCTGAACACCGGGGAGCTGTTTTTT	CAINPGTSLNTGELFF
TRBV2	TRBD2	few	TRBJ2-7	TGTGCCAGCTTCCGCGGGAGCTTGGACGAGCAGTACTTC	CASFRGSLDEQYF
TRBV18	-	-	TRBJ2-7	TGTGCCAGCTCACTAACCAGCGATAAAGGCCTGGAGCAGTACTTC	CASSLTSDKGLEQYF
TRBV5-1	TRBD1	-	TRBJ1-2	TGCGCCAGCAGCTTAGACAGGGTAGCTAACTATGGCTACACCTTC	CASSLDRVANYGYTF